The 4 T cell receptor beta chains presented below share a single source sample, sequenced in a study of monozygotic twins with inflammatory bowel disease. Using the 5' RACE reads, TCRdb records one entry per CDR3 protein without DNA. The listing records about 450,000 distinct CDR3 sequences. Material: blood. These receptors all come from a human donor with ulcerative colitis or Crohn's disease, or a healthy co-twin of an affected twin (not recorded which).

The chain couples TRBV5-6 to TRBJ1-4. Germline CDR1 is SGHDT and CDR2 is YYEEEE. This CDR3 has 13 amino acids. This CDR3 is CASSLWVNEKLFF.

The J gene is TRBJ2-1, the V gene TRBV18. The CDR3 has 14 amino acids. In germline, CDR1 is KGHSH, CDR2 LQKENI. CDR3 amino acids: CASSPGTTYVEQFF.

J is TRBJ2-6 and V is TRBV5-1. This CDR3 spans 17 amino acids. Germline V gene sequence: CDR1 SGHRS, CDR2 YFSETQ. The CDR3 protein is CASSPDLFYSGANVLTF.

The V call is TRBV18, the J call TRBJ1-3. Germline CDR1 reads KGHSH; CDR2 reads LQKENI. The CDR3 consists of 16 residues. CDR3 residues: CASSPIPESSGNTIYF.